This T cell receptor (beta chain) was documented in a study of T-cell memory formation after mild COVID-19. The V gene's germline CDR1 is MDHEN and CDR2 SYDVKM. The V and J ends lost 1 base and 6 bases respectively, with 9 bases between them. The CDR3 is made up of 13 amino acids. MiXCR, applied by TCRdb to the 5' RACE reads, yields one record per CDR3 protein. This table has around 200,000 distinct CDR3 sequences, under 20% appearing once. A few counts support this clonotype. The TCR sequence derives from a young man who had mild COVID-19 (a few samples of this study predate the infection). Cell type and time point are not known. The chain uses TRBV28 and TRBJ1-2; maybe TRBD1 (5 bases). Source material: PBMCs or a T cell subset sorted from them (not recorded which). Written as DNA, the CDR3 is TGTGCCAGCAGTTTATCCGCAGGGAATGGCTACACCTTC. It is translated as CASSLSAGNGYTF.